Described below is a single TCR beta chain sequence and its context. This sample is part of a study of T cells in Graves' hyperthyroidism and ophthalmopathy. Regions amplified from RNA transcripts were the TCR beta CDR3 regions. The HTBI primer set served for first-round RT-PCR of the TCR CDR3. MiXCR, run by TCRdb on the multiplex PCR reads, gives a single entry per CDR3 protein. The data contain hundreds of thousands of distinct CDR3 sequences, roughly 15% of them singletons. Trimming removed 5 bases at V and 4 bases at J, with 12 bases between. The CDR3 sequence is 14 residues long. Material for sequencing was blood. The clonotype comes from a woman aged 18-29 years with Graves' hyperthyroidism. The chain combines TRBV12-3 or TRBV12-4 with TRBJ2-1; D gene unclear. In DNA form, the CDR3 reads TGTGCCAGCAGTCCCGTTCCCGGTTACAATGAGCAGTTCTTC. It yields the protein CASSPVPGYNEQFF.